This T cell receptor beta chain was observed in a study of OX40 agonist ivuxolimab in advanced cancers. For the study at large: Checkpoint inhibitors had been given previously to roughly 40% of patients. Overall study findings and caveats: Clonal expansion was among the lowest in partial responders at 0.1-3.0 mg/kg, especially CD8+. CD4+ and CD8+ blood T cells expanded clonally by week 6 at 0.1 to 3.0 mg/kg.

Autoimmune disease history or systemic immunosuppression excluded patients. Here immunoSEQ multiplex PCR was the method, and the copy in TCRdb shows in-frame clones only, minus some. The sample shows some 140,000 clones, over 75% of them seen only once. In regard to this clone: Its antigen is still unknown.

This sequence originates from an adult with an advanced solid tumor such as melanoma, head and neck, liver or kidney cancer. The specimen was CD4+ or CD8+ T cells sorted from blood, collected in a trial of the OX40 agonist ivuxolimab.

CDR3 in amino acids: CASSPNAMTGTLSGNTIYF. In DNA form, the CDR3 reads TGTGCCAGCAGCCCTAACGCAATGACAGGGACACTCTCTGGAAACACCATATATTTT. The rearrangement uses TRBV7-2 and TRBJ1-3, with TRBD1 matching over 7 bases. V shed 5 bases and J 0 bases; nucleotides not matched to a gene: 16. The CDR3 runs 19 residues. CDR1 is SGHTA and CDR2 is FQGNSA in the germline V gene. Filled out from reference TRBV7-2 and TRBJ1-3, the complete variable domain reads GAGVSQSPSNKVTEKGKDVELRCDPISGHTALYWYRQSLGQGLEFLIYFQGNSAPDKSGLPSDRFSAERTGGSVSTLTIQRTQQEDSAVYLCASSPNAMTGTLSGNTIYFGEGSWLTVV.